This T cell receptor beta chain is drawn from a study of cytomegalovirus exposure and HLA in healthy donors. As for this clone: Its antigen is undetermined.

The V end was cut by 5 bases, the J end by 5 bases, with 13 bases between. In germline, CDR1 is MNHEY, CDR2 SVGAGI. This CDR3 contains 14 residues. Study-wide findings and caveats: About 87% or about 30% of the time was how often most TCR beta V segments were productive, according to an earlier analysis.

The primer mix had 60 Vbeta and 13 Jbeta primers. Only in-frame clones appear in the TCRdb table, and some are missing; sequencing was by immunoSEQ multiplex PCR. The sample records around 170,000 clones, over 80% being singletons. Sequenced material: PBMCs. The chain is built from TRBV6-5 and TRBJ1-5; no firm D call. The receptor was derived from a girl between 5 and 17 years old in good health and CMV-seropositive. Here the CDR3 reads CASSPPGGHQPQHF. As DNA, the CDR3 is TGTGCCAGCAGTCCTCCGGGAGGGCATCAGCCCCAGCATTTT.